One sample yielded the 29 T cell receptor beta chains listed below, sequenced in a study of read filtering for tumor transcriptome and immune sequencing. The library was built from around 0.4 ug RNA with molecular barcoded adaptors for alpha/delta and beta/gamma chains. Each CDR3 protein gets one entry after TCRdb re-called the reads with MiXCR. The sample yields some 50,000 distinct CDR3 sequences, about a fifth seen once. What was sequenced was a population of CD138-negative cells sorted from bone marrow. Source of these receptors: a donor over 35 with multiple myeloma.

This clonotype appeared many times. As DNA, the CDR3 is TGTGCCAGCAGTTTGGTGACAGCCCGTGGGACCCAGTACTTC. This gives the protein CASSLVTARGTQYF. The chain employs TRBV12-3 or TRBV12-4 and TRBJ2-5, with D perhaps TRBD1 (5 bases). The CDR3 spans 14 residues. V was shortened by 3 bases and J by 7 bases, with 15 bases between the two germline ends.

This clonotype was observed a handful of times. V usage is TRBV2 and J usage is TRBJ2-2, with D maybe TRBD1 (5 bases). The CDR3 is 15 amino acids. Per germline, CDR1 SNHLY and CDR2 FYNNEI. Trimming took 4 bases from V and 4 from J, leaving 13 bases between them. This chain's CDR3 is CASSVGPGATGELFF. The CDR3 DNA follows: TGTGCCAGCAGTGTAGGCCCTGGGGCCACCGGGGAGCTGTTTTTT.

Details on this clonotype: Being one base from a much bigger clone, this may be a read error. The chain is built from TRBV29-1 and TRBJ1-5; D gene uncertain. The germline V and J ends were trimmed by 6 bases and 2 bases, with 8 bases remaining between them. The germline CDR1 and CDR2 sequences are SQVTM and ANQGSEA. The CDR3 is 12 amino acids. CDR3 loop: CSVRRRNQPQHF. CDR3 nucleotides: TGCAGCGTGCGGCGGCGCAATCAGCCCCAGCATTTT.

This clonotype was recorded at least ten times. This rearrangement joins TRBV7-2 to TRBJ2-7; D remains ambiguous. Deletions cut 5 bases from V and 2 bases from J, with 4 bases between. The CDR3 extends over 11 amino acids. The germline gives CDR1 SGHTA, CDR2 FQGNSA. The CDR3 reads CASSLTYEQYF. In DNA form, the CDR3 reads TGTGCCAGCAGCCTTACCTACGAGCAGTACTTC.

Many counts were recorded for this clonotype. V is TRBV20-1 and J is TRBJ2-2; no clear D gene. The CDR3 has 14 amino acids. From germline, CDR1 is DFQATT and CDR2 SNEGSKA (reference sequence). Trimming cost V 1 base and J 0 bases, with 6 bases left between them. The CDR3 DNA sequence: TGCAGTGCTAGAGTGCTAGCGAACACCGGGGAGCTGTTTTTT. Its translation is CSARVLANTGELFF.

This clonotype was detected ten times or more. The V and J genes are TRBV2 and TRBJ2-1; TRBD2 aligns across 7 bases. V shed 9 bases and J 12 bases; nucleotides not matched to a gene: 11. This CDR3 contains 12 residues. CDR1 and CDR2 from the germline V gene are SNHLY and FYNNEI. CDR3 bases: TGTGCCAGTCAGTCGGGACTAACCCTGCAGTTCTTC. Protein product: CASQSGLTLQFF. The entire variable domain, with the rest obtained from reference TRBV2 and TRBJ2-1, is as follows: EPEVTQTPSHQVTQMGQEVILRCVPISNHLYFYWYRQILGQKVEFLVSFYNNEISEKSEIFDDQFSVERPDGSNFTLKIRSTKLEDSAMYFCASQSGLTLQFFGPGTRLTVL.

In this sample, this clonotype turned up many times. The chain recombines TRBV4-3 with TRBJ1-4, with 7 nucleotides matching TRBD1. The junction had 12 bases not matched to a gene; V was cut back by 4 bases and J by 10 bases. CDR1 and CDR2 from the germline V gene are LGHNA and YSLEER. This CDR3 is 15 amino acids long. This CDR3 reads CASSRSRDRRGKLFF. The CDR3 DNA is TGCGCCAGCAGCCGAAGCCGGGACAGAAGAGGAAAACTGTTTTTT.

As regards this clonotype: With a much larger clone just one base away, this may be a read error. V gene TRBV7-2 combines with J gene TRBJ1-3; D is unresolved. CDR1 and CDR2 from the germline V gene are SGHTA and FQGNSA. The CDR3 is 16 residues long. In DNA, the CDR3 is TGTGCCAGCAGCTTACCCGGCAGGACCACTGGAAGCACCATATATTTT. Its translation: CASSLPGRTTGSTIYF.

The chain recombines TRBV28 with TRBJ2-7, with D perhaps TRBD2 (5 bases). The CDR3 has 13 amino acids. V was cut by 3 bases and J by 0 bases, with 6 bases left in between. Germline V lookup: CDR1 MDHEN, CDR2 SYDVKM. CDR3 loop: CASSLEDSYEQYF. The CDR3 bases are TGTGCCAGCAGTTTGGAGGACTCCTACGAGCAGTACTTC. The full variable domain, completed using reference TRBV28 and TRBJ2-7, is DVKVTQSSRYLVKRTGEKVFLECVQDMDHENMFWYRQDPGLGLRLIYFSYDVKMKEKGDIPEGYSVSREKKERFSLILESASTNQTSMYLCASSLEDSYEQYFGPGTRLTVT.

Details on this clonotype: A much larger clone sits a single nucleotide away, making a read error possible. V gene TRBV7-2 combines with J gene TRBJ1-1, with 9 bases fitting TRBD1. This CDR3 region has 13 residues. CDR1 is SGHTA, CDR2 FQGNSA, per germline. V gave up 3 bases and J gave up 5 bases; unmatched junction bases: 1. The CDR3 reads CTSSFGTGTEAFF. The CDR3, as DNA: TGTACCAGCAGCTTCGGGACAGGGACTGAAGCTTTCTTT.

This clonotype was counted many times. This rearrangement joins TRBV7-9 to TRBJ2-7; maybe TRBD1 (7 bases). CDR3 length: 12 residues. V was clipped by 5 bases and J by 6 bases, with 11 bases between them. Germline loops: CDR1 SEHNR, CDR2 FQNEAQ (reference sequence). Written as DNA, the CDR3 is TGTGCCAGCAGCCGTCAGGGGGGCGAGCAGTACTTC. Its translation is CASSRQGGEQYF.

This clonotype occurred a few times. A much larger clone lies one base from this, so it may be a read error. This chain links TRBV2 with TRBJ2-3; D gene ambiguous. The CDR3 has 11 amino acids. Germline CDR1 SNHLY, CDR2 FYNNEI. V shed 9 bases and J shed 8 bases, with 12 bases lying between them. CDR3 residues: CARKVSATQYF. The CDR3, as DNA: TGTGCCAGAAAGGTCTCAGCTACGCAGTATTTT. The whole variable domain, filled in from reference TRBV2 and TRBJ2-3, reads EPEVTQTPSHQVTQMGQEVILRCVPISNHLYFYWYRQILGQKVEFLVSFYNNEISEKSEIFDDQFSVERPDGSNFTLKIRSTKLEDSAMYFCARKVSATQYFGPGTRLTVL.

This clonotype was counted at least ten times. The gene calls are TRBV20-1 and TRBJ2-3, with a weak D call TRBD2 (6 bases). Germline V CDR1 and CDR2: DFQATT, SNEGSKA (reference sequence). The CDR3 loop spans 14 amino acids. V was pared by 2 bases and J by 5 bases, with 14 bases between. The DNA of the CDR3 is TGCAGTGCTAGAAGGTCAGGGAGGTTAGATACGCAGTATTTT. Residues: CSARRSGRLDTQYF.

As regards this clonotype: This clone may be a read error of a much larger clone one base away. The rearrangement links TRBV4-1 to TRBJ2-1, with 8 bases identical to TRBD2. Germline values: CDR1 MGHRA, CDR2 YSYEKL. J was trimmed by 9 bases and V by 0 bases; bases with no gene match: 10. The CDR3 is 16 residues long. CDR3 loop: CASSQEVLADHTEQFF. The CDR3 region has the DNA TGCGCCAGCAGCCAAGAGGTACTAGCGGACCACACTGAGCAGTTCTTC.

This clonotype has at least ten counts. V gene TRBV5-1 combines with J gene TRBJ1-1; TRBD1 matches at 8 bases. The CDR3 is made up of 15 amino acids. V shed 0 bases, J shed 1 base, and the junction held 2 bases outside the gene matches. The germline V gene has CDR1 SGHRS and CDR2 YFSETQ. The CDR3 sequence: CASSLGGQANTEAFF. The DNA for the CDR3 is TGCGCCAGCAGCTTGGGGGGACAGGCGAACACTGAAGCTTTCTTT.

The chain employs TRBV28 and TRBJ2-1; D unresolved. The germline gives CDR1 MDHEN, CDR2 SYDVKM. V was trimmed by 3 bases and J by 5 bases, leaving 8 bases between them. CDR3 length: 13 residues. CDR3 in DNA: TGTGCCAGCAGTTTGGGCGTTCACAATGAGCAGTTCTTC. Translated: CASSLGVHNEQFF.

CDR3 in DNA: TGTGCCTTGAGCTCGGGAGGGAGCGGGGCTGAGCAGTTCTTC. Protein: CALSSGGSGAEQFF. This rearrangement joins TRBV30 to TRBJ2-1; TRBD2 aligns across 8 bases. From germline, CDR1 is GTSNPN and CDR2 SVGIG (reference sequence). The CDR3 consists of 14 residues. V was clipped by 7 bases and J by 9 bases; unmatched bases: 14.

In its sample, this clonotype was seen a few times. The chain joins TRBV20-1 to TRBJ2-5; D remains ambiguous. This CDR3 is built from 11 residues. Germline V CDR1 and CDR2: DFQATT, SNEGSKA (reference sequence). V was cut by 6 bases and J by 0 bases, with 5 bases left in between. For the CDR3, the DNA is TGCAGTGCCAGCAACCAAGAGACCCAGTACTTC. Translation: CSASNQETQYF.

Worth noting for this clonotype: Being one base from a much bigger clone, this may be a read error. The V gene is TRBV20-1, the J gene TRBJ2-3; 9 bases match TRBD2. Per the germline V gene, CDR1 is DFQATT and CDR2 is SNEGSKA (reference sequence). The CDR3 contains 17 residues. As DNA, the CDR3 is TGCAGTGCCACTACGGGAGCGGCGGGAGGGCGCACAGATAAGCAGTATTTT. Translated: CSATTGAAGGRTDKQYF.

V usage is TRBV7-2 and J usage is TRBJ2-1; 10 nucleotides line up with TRBD2. With 3 bases clipped from V and 5 bases from J, the junction kept 7 bases outside the gene matches. The CDR3 length is 16 residues. Germline V CDR1 and CDR2: SGHTA, FQGNSA. For the CDR3, the DNA is TGTGCCAGCAGCTTCGGAGCGGGAGGGGAGAACAATGAGCAGTTCTTC. Translating it yields CASSFGAGGENNEQFF.

This clonotype was counted once. The junction shows a germline mismatch at one end, possibly a read error. V usage is TRBV30 and J usage is TRBJ2-3; D is unresolved. The CDR3 contains 13 residues. Germline assignment: CDR1 GTSNPN and CDR2 SVGIG (reference sequence). This CDR3 is CAWSAPSTDTPYF. CDR3 DNA sequence: TGTGCCTGGAGCGCCCCCAGCACAGATACGCCGTACTTT. Full variable domain (rest looked up from reference TRBV30 and TRBJ2-3): SQTIHQWPATLVQPVGSPLSLECTVEGTSNPNLYWYRQAAGRGLQLLFYSVGIGQISSEVPQNLSASRPQDRQFILSSKKLLLSDSGFYLCAWSAPSTDTPYFGPGTRLTVL.

On this clonotype: A much larger clonotype is one base distant, so this may be a read error. V and J are TRBV18 and TRBJ2-2; 8 bases are shared with TRBD1. Trimming cost V 10 bases and J 9 bases; bases outside gene matches: 16. The CDR3 sequence is 15 residues long. Germline CDR1 KGHSH, CDR2 LQKENI. CDR3 region: CATGSWTGFDRELFF. The CDR3 DNA sequence: TGTGCCACCGGAAGCTGGACAGGGTTTGACAGGGAGCTGTTTTTT.

This clonotype was seen repeatedly, ten times or more. The chain combines TRBV5-6 with TRBJ2-1; 9 bases match TRBD2. CDR1 is SGHDT, CDR2 YYEEEE, per germline. The CDR3 is 14 residues long. V gave up 0 bases and J gave up 8 bases; unmatched junction bases: 3. In DNA, the CDR3 is TGTGCCAGCAGCTTGGGTAGCGGGAGTGATGAGCAGTTCTTC. Translation gives CASSLGSGSDEQFF.

Ten or more counts support this clonotype. One junction end disagrees with the germline gene, perhaps due to a read error. J is TRBJ1-2 and V is TRBV24-1; D is possibly TRBD1 (6 bases). Germline CDR1 and CDR2: KGHDR and SFDVKD. The CDR3 spans 15 residues. The CDR3 spells CATSEGSGTPYGYTF. In DNA form, the CDR3 reads TGTGCCACCAGTGAAGGGTCCGGGACACCATATGGCTATACCTTC.

The chain is built from TRBV4-1 and TRBJ2-1; the D is unclear. CDR1 is MGHRA, CDR2 YSYEKL, per germline. The CDR3 length is 13 residues. Trimming took 1 base from V and 4 from J, leaving 5 bases between them. The CDR3: CASSQGFYNEQFF. Written as DNA, the CDR3 is TGCGCCAGCAGCCAAGGATTTTACAATGAGCAGTTCTTC.

A note on this clonotype: This sequence may be a read error, since a much larger clone differs from it by one base. This chain connects TRBV3-1 to TRBJ2-5; 8 bases are a match to TRBD2. Germline lookup yields CDR1 LGHDT and CDR2 YNNKEL (reference sequence). The CDR3 runs 15 residues. The CDR3 loop reads CASSQSGSGGETRYF. The DNA for the CDR3 is TGTGCCAGCAGCCAAAGCGGGAGTGGGGGAGAGACCCGGTACTTC.

In its sample, this clonotype was seen many times. The V and J genes are TRBV19 and TRBJ2-1; the D gene is possibly TRBD2 (6 bases). The CDR3 covers 16 residues. V lost 5 bases and J 3 bases, leaving 17 bases between the germline ends. The germline gives CDR1 LNHDA, CDR2 SQIVND (reference sequence). CDR3: CASSLLPGSFYNEQFF. The CDR3 DNA sequence: TGTGCCAGTAGTCTACTACCCGGGAGTTTCTACAATGAGCAGTTCTTC.

This chain joins TRBV7-8 and TRBJ2-2; TRBD2 agrees at 10 bases. The CDR3 spans 17 residues. Germline assignment: CDR1 SGHVS and CDR2 FQNEAQ. Losses at the gene ends were 5 bases for V and 3 bases for J; bases not matched to a gene: 9. For the CDR3, the DNA is TGTGCCAGCAGCCGGCTAGCGGGAGAGGTCGACACCGGGGAGCTGTTTTTT. Translated: CASSRLAGEVDTGELFF.

This clonotype has at least ten counts. The CDR3 bases are TGCAGTGCTAGAGTGGGTCTGACTGAAGCTTTCTTT. This gives the protein CSARVGLTEAFF. The chain carries TRBV20-1 and TRBJ1-1, with D hard to call. Germline assignment: CDR1 DFQATT and CDR2 SNEGSKA (reference sequence). The CDR3 has 12 residues. V lost 1 base to trimming and J lost 5 bases, with 8 bases between them.